The rows below give T cell receptor beta chains drawn from one sample of a study of PD-L1 blockade in urothelial cancer. Method: immunoSEQ multiplex PCR; TCRdb's copy keeps in-frame clones and lacks some. The sample holds 70,000 or so clones, around nine tenths seen once. Sequenced material: PBMCs, taken around atezolizumab (anti-PD-L1) treatment. These receptors were obtained from a man between 60 and 75 years old with urothelial cancer. The CDR3 runs from the conserved cysteine through the conserved F or W. The D gene is left open where the match is weak. A row's size may be missing; if present it is once, few, many or a size class.

DNA: TGTGCCAGCAGTGACAGAGAAGATACGCAGTATTTT; CDR3: CASSDREDTQYF; size: NA; V: TRBV6-4; D: NA; J: TRBJ2-3; length: 12
DNA: TGTGCCAGTAATGGTAGGGACTTTAAGGGGACCGGGGAGCTGTTTTTT; CDR3: CASNGRDFKGTGELFF; size: NA; V: TRBV19; D: NA; J: TRBJ2-2; length: 16
DNA: TGTGCCAGCACCCCCGGCAGGGCTAATGGCTACACCTTC; CDR3: CASTPGRANGYTF; size: NA; V: TRBV7-8; D: NA; J: TRBJ1-2; length: 13
DNA: TGTGCCAGCAGAAATACAGGGGGCCCTGGCTACACCTTC; CDR3: CASRNTGGPGYTF; size: once; V: TRBV6-4; D: TRBD1; J: TRBJ1-2; length: 13
DNA: TGCGCCAGCAGCCAATGGGGGGCTGGAAACACCATATATTTT; CDR3: CASSQWGAGNTIYF; size: NA; V: TRBV4-1; D: NA; J: TRBJ1-3; length: 14
DNA: TGTGCCAGCAGCCCATGGGGAGCGGGGGGTCAGGGCGGGGAGCTGTTTTTT; CDR3: CASSPWGAGGQGGELFF; size: few; V: TRBV7-2; D: TRBD2; J: TRBJ2-2; length: 17
DNA: TGTGCCAGCAGTTTACATAGCTCTGGGGCCAACGTCCTGACTTTC; CDR3: CASSLHSSGANVLTF; size: NA; V: TRBV28; D: NA; J: TRBJ2-6; length: 15
DNA: TGTGCCAGCAGTGGGAGAGCGGGGGCCCCTCAAGATACGCAGTATTTT; CDR3: CASSGRAGAPQDTQYF; size: NA; V: TRBV7-9; D: TRBD2; J: TRBJ2-3; length: 16
DNA: TGTGCCAGCAGTTTATCGCCAACAGGGGCGGGAAACACCATATATTTT; CDR3: CASSLSPTGAGNTIYF; size: NA; V: TRBV27; D: TRBD1; J: TRBJ1-3; length: 16
DNA: TGTGCCTGGAGTGTTTGGGCTAGCGGGGTTCGAGAGCAGTTCTTC; CDR3: CAWSVWASGVREQFF; size: NA; V: TRBV30; D: TRBD2; J: TRBJ2-1; length: 15
DNA: TGTGCCAGCAGCTTCCATGACGAGCAGTACTTC; CDR3: CASSFHDEQYF; size: NA; V: TRBV11-2; D: NA; J: TRBJ2-7; length: 11
DNA: TGTGCCAGCACCCAGGGGTCCGGGGCCAACGTCCTGACTTTC; CDR3: CASTQGSGANVLTF; size: NA; V: TRBV28; D: NA; J: TRBJ2-6; length: 14
DNA: TGTGCCAGCAGCTTAGCTACTAGCGGGAGCACAGATACGCAGTATTTT; CDR3: CASSLATSGSTDTQYF; size: NA; V: TRBV7-8; D: TRBD2; J: TRBJ2-3; length: 16
DNA: TGTGCCAGCAGCCCGGAGACAGGGAGGAACACTGAAGCTTTCTTT; CDR3: CASSPETGRNTEAFF; size: NA; V: TRBV7-2; D: TRBD1; J: TRBJ1-1; length: 15
DNA: TGTGCCTGGACCACGGGACAGGGCAATTCACCCCTCCACTTT; CDR3: CAWTTGQGNSPLHF; size: NA; V: TRBV30; D: TRBD1; J: TRBJ1-6; length: 14
DNA: TGTGCCAGCATCTATAGCAATCAGCCCCAGCATTTT; CDR3: CASIYSNQPQHF; size: NA; V: TRBV21-1; D: NA; J: TRBJ1-5; length: 12
DNA: TGCGCCAGCAGCTCCCCCTATTCGACTAGCGGGGCTGATACGCAGTATTTT; CDR3: CASSSPYSTSGADTQYF; size: once; V: TRBV5-1; D: TRBD2; J: TRBJ2-3; length: 17
DNA: TGCGCCAGCAGTGAGTCCGAACAGGGGGGACTAGCGTCTTCCTCCTCCTACGAGCAGTACTTC; CDR3: CASSESEQGGLASSSSYEQYF; size: NA; V: TRBV10-1; D: TRBD2; J: TRBJ2-7; length: 21
DNA: TGCGCCAGCAGCCAACAACCGGGACTAGCGTTGGAGACCCAGTACTTC; CDR3: CASSQQPGLALETQYF; size: NA; V: TRBV4-1; D: TRBD2; J: TRBJ2-5; length: 16
DNA: TGTGCCAGCAGAGGACAGGTGAATAGCAATCAGCCCCAGCATTTT; CDR3: CASRGQVNSNQPQHF; size: NA; V: TRBV6-1; D: TRBD1; J: TRBJ1-5; length: 15
DNA: TGTGCCAGTAGTAGAACAGGGGGATGGACTGAAGCTTTCTTT; CDR3: CASSRTGGWTEAFF; size: NA; V: TRBV19; D: TRBD1; J: TRBJ1-1; length: 14
DNA: TGTGCCAGTAGTACAGGACGCTCCGGGCGGGATCAGCCCCAGCATTTT; CDR3: CASSTGRSGRDQPQHF; size: NA; V: TRBV19; D: NA; J: TRBJ1-5; length: 16
DNA: TGTGCCAGCAGTTACCCAGGGGTAGGTGGGGCCAACGTCCTGACTTTC; CDR3: CASSYPGVGGANVLTF; size: NA; V: TRBV6-5; D: NA; J: TRBJ2-6; length: 16
DNA: TGTGCCAGCAGCGTAGGGGGACAGGGGCGAGGAGATACGCAGTATTTT; CDR3: CASSVGGQGRGDTQYF; size: NA; V: TRBV9; D: TRBD1; J: TRBJ2-3; length: 16
DNA: TGTGCCAGCAGTTCCCCTAGCGGGGGGTTCAATGAGCAGTTCTTC; CDR3: CASSSPSGGFNEQFF; size: NA; V: TRBV28; D: TRBD2; J: TRBJ2-1; length: 15
DNA: TGTGCCAGCAGCCCGGGACTAGCGGGAGGGGGGGCAAGGGATGAGCAGTTCTTC; CDR3: CASSPGLAGGGARDEQFF; size: NA; V: TRBV11-2; D: TRBD2; J: TRBJ2-1; length: 18
DNA: TGTGCCAGCTCAACCTACAATCAGCCCCAGCATTTT; CDR3: CASSTYNQPQHF; size: few; V: TRBV18; D: NA; J: TRBJ1-5; length: 12
DNA: TGTGCCAGCAGACGAAACCCTAGGGGGCTTCGGAATAGGGGGGTGAAGCAGTTCTTC; CDR3: CASRRNPRGLRNRGVKQFF; size: NA; V: TRBV27; D: NA; J: TRBJ2-1; length: 19
DNA: TGTGCCAGCAGTGAACTGGGACAGGGGAGCAATCAGCCCCAGCATTTT; CDR3: CASSELGQGSNQPQHF; size: NA; V: TRBV2; D: TRBD1; J: TRBJ1-5; length: 16
DNA: TGTGCCAGTAGTATAAGTCAGGGAACCTACGAGCAGTACTTC; CDR3: CASSISQGTYEQYF; size: NA; V: TRBV19; D: NA; J: TRBJ2-7; length: 14
DNA: TGTGCCAGCAGCTTTTTCGGGGGAGGCAATGAGCAGTTCTTC; CDR3: CASSFFGGGNEQFF; size: NA; V: TRBV11-2; D: NA; J: TRBJ2-1; length: 14
DNA: TGTGCCAGCAGCTCTGACCAGCGGCACTACAATGAGCAGTTCTTC; CDR3: CASSSDQRHYNEQFF; size: NA; V: TRBV7-2; D: NA; J: TRBJ2-1; length: 15
DNA: TGTGCCAGCAGTTACTCCTCCCCTGAAAAACTGTTTTTT; CDR3: CASSYSSPEKLFF; size: NA; V: TRBV6-5; D: NA; J: TRBJ1-4; length: 13
DNA: TGCGCCAGCAGCTTGGGACAGGGGAGGGATTCACCCCTCCACTTT; CDR3: CASSLGQGRDSPLHF; size: NA; V: TRBV5-1; D: TRBD1; J: TRBJ1-6; length: 15
DNA: TGTGCCAGCTCACCATATGGGCAGGGGTGGTTCTTC; CDR3: CASSPYGQGWFF; size: NA; V: TRBV18; D: NA; J: TRBJ2-1; length: 12
DNA: TGCGCCAGCAGTCCCCAGGGGGGAGAGACCCAGTACTTC; CDR3: CASSPQGGETQYF; size: once; V: TRBV23-1; D: NA; J: TRBJ2-5; length: 13
DNA: TGTGCCAGCAGTGTACTGGCGGGGGGGCCTAGTAATGAGCAGTTCTTC; CDR3: CASSVLAGGPSNEQFF; size: NA; V: TRBV6-1; D: TRBD2; J: TRBJ2-1; length: 16